This T cell receptor beta chain was recorded in a study of PD-1 blockade in classical Hodgkin lymphoma. Across the study: Patients were treated with nivolumab at 3 mg/kg, and this was given intravenously every 2 weeks. Overall study results and limits: Prior therapy or disease activity may underlie the repertoire differences, whose causes remain undefined.

Measured with immunoSEQ multiplex PCR; TCRdb has only the in-frame clones, and not every one. Of 75,000 to 100,000 clones listed, about 92% were seen once; the top ten hold roughly 1.9%. Points on this clone: Antigen: not known.

As to time point: cycle 4 day 1 (C4D1), after five to seven weeks of nivolumab. In every patient, relapse followed autologous stem cell transplantation, while exposure to brentuximab vedotin differed. This sequence was found in a human donor with classical Hodgkin lymphoma. The specimen was peripheral blood mononuclear cells (PBMCs), collected before the fourth cycle of nivolumab.

The CDR3 sequence is CASSPSLAGVGTDTQYF. CDR3 nucleotides: TGCGCCAGCAGCCCGTCGCTAGCGGGAGTAGGCACAGATACGCAGTATTTT. The rearrangement joins TRBV5-1 to TRBJ2-3; 10 positions match TRBD2. Germline V lookup: CDR1 SGHRS, CDR2 YFSETQ. This CDR3 is built from 17 residues. V gave up 4 bases and J gave up 1 base; unmatched junction bases: 9. Together with reference TRBV5-1 and TRBJ2-3, the CDR3 gives the full variable domain: KAGVTQTPRYLIKTRGQQVTLSCSPISGHRSVSWYQQTPGQGLQFLFEYFSETQRNKGNFPGRFSGRQFSNSRSEMNVSTLELGDSALYLCASSPSLAGVGTDTQYFGPGTRLTVL.